The 14 T cell receptor beta chains given below trace back to one sample, sequenced in a study of shared T cell receptors in the human thymus. TCRdb keeps only in-frame clones here, not all; method: immunoSEQ multiplex PCR. The sample holds fewer than 700,000 clones, 88% seen once. These same data were also listed under a study on human thymus T cells.

Sequenced: thymocytes. These TCRs come from a boy younger than two with a congenital heart defect.

The chain recombines TRBV28 with TRBJ2-7; 10 bases agree with TRBD1. Trimming took 7 bases from V and 0 from J; bases not matched to a gene: 12. The CDR3 has 17 amino acids. The germline V gene encodes CDR1 MDHEN and CDR2 SYDVKM. CDR3 amino acids: CASNPGQGLSRSYEQYF. The CDR3 nucleotides read TGTGCCAGCAATCCGGGACAGGGGTTGTCCCGCTCCTACGAGCAGTACTTC.

The chain links TRBV13 to TRBJ2-7; TRBD2 is a possible D gene (5 bases). The CDR3 covers 15 residues. V was cut by 2 bases and J by 4 bases, with 15 bases left in between. Germline CDR1 and CDR2: PRHDT and FYEKMQ (reference sequence). The CDR3 DNA reads TGTGCCAGCAGCTTATTCCGGGGTCCTCCTTACGAGCAGTACTTC. Translation gives CASSLFRGPPYEQYF.

The CDR3 nucleotides are TGTGCCAGCAGTCCTCGGAGGGCCTTTGATGAGCAGTTCTTC. Amino acid sequence: CASSPRRAFDEQFF. The chain is built from TRBV28 and TRBJ2-1, with D tentatively TRBD2 (6 bases). Germline-derived CDR1 and CDR2 are MDHEN and SYDVKM. V was clipped by 5 bases and J by 8 bases, with 16 bases between them. The CDR3 extends over 14 amino acids.

The chain couples TRBV5-1 to TRBJ1-2; D might be TRBD1 (6 bases). Per germline, CDR1 SGHRS and CDR2 YFSETQ. CDR3 length: 14 amino acids. Trimming stripped 4 bases from V and 2 bases from J, with 12 bases between. The CDR3 coding sequence is TGCGCCAGCAGCGGGGACACAGCGAACTATGGCTACACCTTC. It specifies CASSGDTANYGYTF.

The V gene is TRBV20-1, the J gene TRBJ2-1, with a weak D call TRBD2 (5 bases). Trimming shortened V by 1 base and J by 13 bases, and 8 bases separated the two germline ends. Germline V gives CDR1 DFQATT, CDR2 SNEGSKA (reference sequence). CDR3 length: 10 amino acids. The CDR3 DNA reads as TGCAGTGCTAGAGCGGACTTCCAGTTCTTC. Residues: CSARADFQFF.

The V call is TRBV15, the J call TRBJ2-3, with 10 bases identical to TRBD2. The germline CDR1 and CDR2 sequences are LNHNV and YYDKDF (reference sequence). This CDR3 comprises 21 residues. Losses at the gene ends were 1 base for V and 3 bases for J; bases not matched to a gene: 19. The CDR3 protein is CATSRGHSDGLAGVRTDTQYF. CDR3 DNA sequence: TGTGCCACCAGCAGAGGTCACTCCGACGGGCTAGCGGGAGTTAGGACAGATACGCAGTATTTT.

V and J are TRBV29-1 and TRBJ2-3; 13 positions agree with TRBD2. CDR3 size: 14 residues. Germline V gene sequence: CDR1 SQVTM, CDR2 ANQGSEA. V shed 7 bases, J shed 1 base, and the junction held 2 bases outside the gene matches. The CDR3: CSEGLAGCTDTQYF. The CDR3 region has the DNA TGCAGCGAGGGACTAGCGGGATGCACAGATACGCAGTATTTT.

This rearrangement joins TRBV7-2 to TRBJ2-6; D possibly corresponds to TRBD1 (6 bases). The germline gives CDR1 SGHTA, CDR2 FQGNSA. CDR3 length equals 16 residues. Trimming pared 5 bases from V and 2 bases from J, leaving 13 bases between. This chain's CDR3 is CASSLRGRTGANVLTF. CDR3 sequence (DNA): TGTGCCAGCAGCCTCAGGGGAAGGACTGGGGCCAACGTCCTGACTTTC.

This chain uses TRBV4-2 with TRBJ2-7; D is perhaps TRBD2 (6 bases). Trimming removed 0 bases at V and 2 bases at J, with 17 bases between. The CDR3 extends over 17 amino acids. Germline CDR1 and CDR2: LGHNA and YNFKEQ. The CDR3 sequence is CASSQDRETGGAYEQYF. The CDR3 nucleotides are TGTGCCAGCAGCCAAGACCGGGAGACTGGCGGAGCCTACGAGCAGTACTTC.

The rearrangement uses TRBV7-8 and TRBJ2-2, with 7 bases fitting TRBD2. The CDR3 length is 18 residues. V lost 2 bases, J lost 2 bases, and 11 bases stayed unmatched. The germline V gene has CDR1 SGHVS and CDR2 FQNEAQ. The chain's CDR3 is CASSLTGWASGNTGELFF. CDR3 sequence (DNA): TGTGCCAGCAGCTTAACGGGATGGGCTAGCGGTAACACCGGGGAGCTGTTTTTT.

The chain has TRBV5-1 and TRBJ2-5; 8 bases align to TRBD1. The CDR3 is 15 amino acids. V was clipped by 3 bases and J by 2 bases; unmatched bases: 6. Germline CDR1 and CDR2: SGHRS and YFSETQ. For the CDR3, the DNA is TGCGCCAGCAGCTGGGCTACAGGGGGTCAAGAGACCCAGTACTTC. Translation gives CASSWATGGQETQYF.

The V gene is TRBV7-9, the J gene TRBJ2-5, with D tentatively TRBD1 (5 bases). From germline, CDR1 is SEHNR and CDR2 FQNEAQ (reference sequence). The CDR3 is 14 residues long. Trimming removed 1 base at V and 5 bases at J, with 11 bases between. DNA for the CDR3: TGTGCCAGCAGCTTAGATGGGGCACGGGAGACCCAGTACTTC. Protein: CASSLDGARETQYF.

The rearrangement uses TRBV20-1 and TRBJ1-2, with 9 nucleotides matching TRBD1. The length of the CDR3 is 11 residues. Germline trimming cut 8 bases from V and 8 bases from J; bases unmatched to any gene: 6. In germline, CDR1 is DFQATT, CDR2 SNEGSKA (reference sequence). The CDR3 nucleotides read TGCAGTTACCCCGGGACAGGGGGCTACACCTTC. Amino acid sequence: CSYPGTGGYTF.

The table lists this clone with a few counts. The CDR3 DNA is TGTGCCAGCAGTTACTCGAGTCCGGCGGGGTCCTACGAGCAGTACTTC. Its translation: CASSYSSPAGSYEQYF. The gene calls are TRBV6-6 and TRBJ2-7; the D gene is possibly TRBD2 (6 bases). The CDR3 runs to 16 residues. CDR1 and CDR2 (germline): MNHNY, SVGAGI (reference sequence). V lost 0 bases and J lost 1, with 13 bases in between.